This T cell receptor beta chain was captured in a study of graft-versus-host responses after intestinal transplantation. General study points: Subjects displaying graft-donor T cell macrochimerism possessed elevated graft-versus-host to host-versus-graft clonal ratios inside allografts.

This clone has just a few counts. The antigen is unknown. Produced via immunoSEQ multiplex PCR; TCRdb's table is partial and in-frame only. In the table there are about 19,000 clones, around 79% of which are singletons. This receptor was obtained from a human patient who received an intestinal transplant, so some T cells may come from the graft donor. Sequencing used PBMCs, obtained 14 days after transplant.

This chain's CDR3 is CASSGLSTDTQYF. CDR3 bases: TGTGCCAGCAGTGGCCTAAGCACAGATACGCAGTATTTT. J is TRBJ2-3 and V is TRBV6-1; D gene ambiguous. Germline V lookup: CDR1 MNHNS, CDR2 SASEGT. The CDR3 totals 13 residues. V lost 4 bases, J lost 0 bases, and 5 bases lay in between.